This TCR beta chain was profiled in a study of identical twins. The CDR3 has 14 amino acids. CDR1 and CDR2 from the germline V gene are SEHNR and FQNEAQ (reference sequence). Trimming took off 2 bases at V and 12 bases at J, with 17 bases between the two ends. Study-wide results and limits: Without tracking the same donors, conclusions rested on cross-sectional statistical analysis. Clonotypes of the beta chain that were abundant in cord blood carried fewer insertions (memory repertoires showed none).

Template switching introduced a universal primer site, and the cDNA bore unique molecular identifiers. MiXCR, applied by TCRdb to the 5' RACE reads, yields one record per CDR3 protein. Among roughly 1.6 million distinct CDR3 sequences listed, under 35% were seen once. For this clonotype: Its antigen remains unknown.

This TCR came from a newborn girl in good health. This sequence joins TRBV7-9 and TRBJ2-1; D gene uncertain. Material for sequencing was cord blood. CDR3 nucleotides: TGTGCCAGCAGCTTAAGGCGAGAGCTGGGTCCGCAGTTCTTC. It codes for CASSLRRELGPQFF. The whole variable domain, filled in from reference TRBV7-9 and TRBJ2-1, reads DTGVSQNPRHKITKRGQNVTFRCDPISEHNRLYWYRQTLGQGPEFLTYFQNEAQLEKSRLLSDRFSAERPKGSFSTLEIQRTEQGDSAMYLCASSLRRELGPQFFGPGTRLTVL.